These 26 T cell receptor beta chains came from one sample sequenced in a study of blood T cell repertoires in COVID-19. This table comes from immunoSEQ multiplex PCR, and its TCRdb copy is limited to in-frame clones, with some not included. The repertoire holds fewer than 300,000 clones, with roughly 83% as singletons. The sample was peripheral blood. The source of these receptors is a woman in her seventies with active or convalescent COVID-19.

J is TRBJ1-1 and V is TRBV3-1 (or the pseudogene TRBV3-2); 7 bases line up with TRBD1. Germline CDR1 is LGHDT and CDR2 is YNNKEL (reference sequence). The V gene end was trimmed by 0 bases and the J gene end by 6 bases; junction bases not matched to a gene: 7. The CDR3 loop spans 15 amino acids. The CDR3 coding sequence is TGTGCCAGCAGCCAAGATGGACAGGAAGGCGCTGAAGCTTTCTTT. Protein product: CASSQDGQEGAEAFF.

The V call is TRBV29-1, the J call TRBJ2-7; maybe TRBD1 (5 bases). The CDR3 extends over 12 amino acids. Germline V gene lookup returns CDR1 SQVTM and CDR2 ANQGSEA. V lost 3 bases and J lost 0, with 6 bases in between. CDR3 sequence reads: CSVDQGSYEQYF. In DNA, the CDR3 is TGCAGCGTTGACCAGGGCTCCTACGAGCAGTACTTC.

This clone was picked up one time. The chain combines TRBV5-8 with TRBJ1-3, with D possibly TRBD1 on 5 matching bases. This CDR3 contains 16 residues. V was pared by 2 bases and J by 0 bases, with 12 bases between. Germline V gives CDR1 SGHTS, CDR2 YDEGEE. The CDR3 protein is CASSFYRPHSGNTIYF. Here the CDR3 DNA reads TGTGCCAGCAGCTTTTACAGGCCACACTCTGGAAACACCATATATTTT.

The genes are TRBV30 and TRBJ2-1; possibly TRBD1 for D (5 bases). V lost 1 base and J lost 1, with 8 bases in between. The CDR3 sequence is 14 residues long. CDR1 is GTSNPN and CDR2 is SVGIG in the germline V gene (reference sequence). CDR3 sequence (DNA): TGTGCCTGGAGTGAAGGGGATTCCTACAATGAGCAGTTCTTC. This sequence encodes CAWSEGDSYNEQFF.

This chain connects TRBV6-5 to TRBJ2-1; 10 bases align to TRBD2. The CDR3 loop spans 13 amino acids. Germline loops: CDR1 MNHEY, CDR2 SVGAGI. After removal of 6 bases from V and 10 bases from J, the junction contained 6 bases not matched to a gene. For the CDR3, the DNA is TGTGCCAGCAGATCTAGCGGGAGTAGGGAGCAGTTCTTC. Residues: CASRSSGSREQFF.

This chain connects TRBV24-1 to TRBJ2-1; 9 bases fit TRBD1. Germline lookup yields CDR1 KGHDR and CDR2 SFDVKD. V lost 4 bases to trimming and J lost 8 bases; unmatched junction nucleotides: 11. The CDR3 has 16 amino acids. In DNA, the CDR3 is TGTGCCACCAGTGAGTCGGGACAGGGCAGGCTTTATGAGCAGTTCTTC. Amino acid sequence: CATSESGQGRLYEQFF.

This clone was detected once. This CDR3 is CASRARGSSGNTIYF. CDR3 nucleotide sequence: TGTGCCAGCAGGGCCCGGGGGTCCTCTGGAAACACCATATATTTT. V and J are TRBV2 and TRBJ1-3, with a tentative D call TRBD1 (5 bases). The CDR3 loop spans 15 amino acids. Germline CDR1 SNHLY, CDR2 FYNNEI. V dropped 6 bases and J dropped 0 bases, with 12 bases sitting between them.

This clone was seen only a few times. The CDR3: CSASLPGEKLFF. The CDR3 bases are TGCAGTGCTAGTTTACCCGGGGAAAAACTGTTTTTT. The chain has TRBV20-1 and TRBJ1-4; D unresolved. This CDR3 has 12 amino acids. V was cut by 3 bases and J by 8 bases, with 10 bases left in between. The germline CDR1 and CDR2 sequences are DFQATT and SNEGSKA (reference sequence).

In its sample, this clone was seen a few times. The V gene is TRBV7-2, the J gene TRBJ1-2; tentative D call: TRBD1 (6 bases). CDR3 size: 12 residues. CDR1 is SGHTA and CDR2 is FQGNSA in the germline V gene. V was pared by 5 bases and J by 5 bases, with 9 bases between. Here the CDR3 reads CASSPGEYGYTF. The CDR3 bases are TGTGCCAGCAGCCCAGGGGAGTATGGCTACACCTTC. Full variable domain (missing parts from reference TRBV7-2 and TRBJ1-2): GAGVSQSPSNKVTEKGKDVELRCDPISGHTALYWYRQSLGQGLEFLIYFQGNSAPDKSGLPSDRFSAERTGGSVSTLTIQRTQQEDSAVYLCASSPGEYGYTFGSGTRLTVV.

The chain couples TRBV28 to TRBJ2-3; TRBD1 might be the D (6 bases). This CDR3 region has 15 residues. V was pared by 7 bases and J by 3 bases, with 17 bases between. Germline lookup yields CDR1 MDHEN and CDR2 SYDVKM. The CDR3 coding sequence is TGTGCCAGCACCCGCAGGGGCAAGGAAACAGATACGCAGTATTTT. As protein: CASTRRGKETDTQYF.

The CDR3 coding sequence is TGCGCCAGCAGCTCGGTGGGGGCTCGGGAGACCCAGTACTTC. It encodes CASSSVGARETQYF. The gene calls are TRBV5-1 and TRBJ2-5, with a weak D call TRBD1 (6 bases). CDR1 and CDR2 from the germline V gene are SGHRS and YFSETQ. The CDR3 has 14 amino acids. Trimming removed 3 bases from V and 5 bases from J, with 14 bases in between.

This chain uses TRBV4-1 with TRBJ1-1; D unclear. V lost 1 base to trimming and J lost 0 bases, with 15 bases between them. The CDR3 sequence is 17 residues long. The V gene's germline CDR1 is MGHRA and CDR2 YSYEKL. CDR3 nucleotide sequence: TGCGCCAGCAGCCAAGGGTTTCCAGGATTCATGAACACTGAAGCTTTCTTT. Translating gives CASSQGFPGFMNTEAFF.

V usage is TRBV3-1 (or the pseudogene TRBV3-2) and J usage is TRBJ1-2; maybe TRBD1 (5 bases). Germline CDR1 is LGHDT and CDR2 is YNNKEL (reference sequence). Trimming left V 1 base short and J 4 bases short, with 13 bases between. The CDR3 extends over 15 amino acids. CDR3 sequence: CASSQGNRLSYGYTF. The CDR3 bases are TGTGCCAGCAGCCAAGGGAACAGGCTAAGCTATGGCTACACCTTC.

The J gene is TRBJ2-1, the V gene TRBV28; 10 bases are shared with TRBD1. The CDR3 has 15 residues. Looked up from germline, CDR1 is MDHEN and CDR2 is SYDVKM. V lost 6 bases, J lost 5 bases, and 7 bases stayed unmatched. The CDR3 DNA reads as TGTGCCAGCAGGTCGCTCGGGACAGGGGACAATGAGCAGTTCTTC. As protein: CASRSLGTGDNEQFF.

This chain connects TRBV30 to TRBJ2-5, with 14 positions matching TRBD2. The J segment lost 4 bases and the V segment lost 0 bases, leaving 1 base of the junction unmatched. The CDR3 totals 15 residues. Germline CDR1 reads GTSNPN; CDR2 reads SVGIG (reference sequence). DNA of the CDR3: TGTGCCTGGAGTGTGGGACTAGCGGGAGTAGAGACCCAGTACTTC. Protein: CAWSVGLAGVETQYF.

The V gene is TRBV5-6, the J gene TRBJ1-2, with D perhaps matching TRBD1 (6 bases). Germline V gene data show CDR1 as SGHDT and CDR2 as YYEEEE. CDR3 size: 11 residues. Trimming pared 10 bases from V and 8 bases from J, leaving 15 bases between. The CDR3 is CASSGGGGYTF. CDR3 bases: TGTGCCTCATCCGGTGGGGGCGGCTACACCTTC.

The V gene is TRBV5-1, the J gene TRBJ2-1; D remains ambiguous. CDR3 length equals 15 residues. Germline values: CDR1 SGHRS, CDR2 YFSETQ. Between the trimmed V and J ends, which lost 0 bases and 2 bases, there was a span of 9 bases. The CDR3 reads CASSLGQITYNEQFF. The CDR3 DNA is TGCGCCAGCAGCTTGGGGCAGATAACCTACAATGAGCAGTTCTTC.

The chain joins TRBV2 to TRBJ2-3, with 11 positions matching TRBD2. Trimming at V came to 4 bases and at J to 4 bases, leaving 1 base not matched to a gene. This CDR3 has 14 amino acids. CDR1 is SNHLY and CDR2 is FYNNEI in the germline V gene. As DNA, the CDR3 is TGTGCCAGCAGTGCTAGCGGGGGGTCAGATACGCAGTATTTT. This gives the protein CASSASGGSDTQYF.

The chain employs TRBV3-1 (or the pseudogene TRBV3-2) and TRBJ2-5; D perhaps matches TRBD2 (6 bases). V was pared by 0 bases and J by 10 bases, with 12 bases between. The CDR3 extends over 13 amino acids. Germline V gene lookup returns CDR1 LGHDT and CDR2 YNNKEL (reference sequence). CDR3 DNA: TGTGCCAGCAGCCAAGAGGGAACGCGGGGCCAGTACTTC. This encodes CASSQEGTRGQYF.

The chain has TRBV2 and TRBJ2-5, with 10 positions matching TRBD2. Germline CDR1 and CDR2: SNHLY and FYNNEI. Germline trimming cut 6 bases from V and 4 bases from J; bases unmatched to any gene: 8. The CDR3 is 15 amino acids. The CDR3 DNA reads as TGTGCCAGCAGCACTTTAGCGGGAGGTGGAGAGACCCAGTACTTC. The encoded protein is CASSTLAGGGETQYF.

The V gene is TRBV27, the J gene TRBJ1-5, with TRBD1 as a possible D gene (6 bases). The V end was cut by 1 base, the J end by 7 bases, with 14 bases between. The germline gives CDR1 MNHEY, CDR2 SMNVEV (reference sequence). The CDR3 has 15 amino acids. The CDR3 is CASSLFRGNGQPQHF. Here the CDR3 DNA reads TGTGCCAGCAGTTTATTTAGGGGGAATGGGCAGCCCCAGCATTTT.

The chain combines TRBV19 with TRBJ1-5; 7 bases map to TRBD1. The junction had 7 bases not matched to a gene; V was cut back by 7 bases and J by 4 bases. The germline CDR1 and CDR2 sequences are LNHDA and SQIVND (reference sequence). The CDR3 loop spans 14 amino acids. The CDR3 protein is CASTLGTVNQPQHF. The CDR3 DNA reads as TGTGCCAGTACCCTGGGGACAGTAAATCAGCCCCAGCATTTT. The entire variable domain, with the rest obtained from reference TRBV19 and TRBJ1-5, is as follows: DGGITQSPKYLFRKEGQNVTLSCEQNLNHDAMYWYRQDPGQGLRLIYYSQIVNDFQKGDIAEGYSVSREKKESFPLTVTSAQKNPTAFYLCASTLGTVNQPQHFGDGTRLSIL.

The genes are TRBV3-1 (or the pseudogene TRBV3-2) and TRBJ2-7; 10 nucleotides match TRBD2. V trimming: 6 bases; J trimming: 2 bases; junction bases outside the gene matches: 4. Germline CDR1 and CDR2: LGHDT and YNNKEL (reference sequence). The CDR3 has 14 residues. CDR3 sequence reads: CASRSGGATYEQYF. Here the CDR3 DNA reads TGTGCCAGCAGAAGCGGGGGGGCTACCTACGAGCAGTACTTC.

This clone has only a few counts. V is TRBV7-2 and J is TRBJ1-2; TRBD1 agrees at 9 bases. V lost 1 base, J lost 7 bases, and 1 base stayed unmatched. CDR3 length: 13 residues. Germline V gene lookup returns CDR1 SGHTA and CDR2 FQGNSA. The DNA for the CDR3 is TGTGCCAGCAGCTTAGACAGGGGGCTTGGCTACACCTTC. Protein: CASSLDRGLGYTF.

This clone was seen a single time. The J gene is TRBJ1-5, the V gene TRBV21-1; TRBD1 is the table's D call and was not checked against the DNA. TRBV21-1 represents a pseudogene. This CDR3 region has 15 residues. CDR3 in amino acids: CASSPDRGRDQPQHF. The DNA of the CDR3 is TGTGCCAGCAGCCCCGACAGGGGAAGGGATCAGCCCCAGCATTTT.

V usage is TRBV4-2 and J usage is TRBJ1-1; unclear D gene. There are 15 residues in the CDR3. The V and J ends lost 0 bases and 0 bases respectively, with 8 bases between them. Germline V lookup: CDR1 LGHNA, CDR2 YNFKEQ. The DNA for the CDR3 is TGTGCCAGCAGCCAAGATGAGGGATTGAACACTGAAGCTTTCTTT. This sequence encodes CASSQDEGLNTEAFF.